Sequencing of this TCR beta chain was carried out in a study of blood T cell repertoires in COVID-19. TCRdb's copy holds only in-frame clones and misses some; the assay was immunoSEQ multiplex PCR. The data hold around 260,000 clones, with less than 85% observed a single time. Looked up from germline, CDR1 is LGHDT and CDR2 is YNNKEL (reference sequence). V shed 1 base and J 7 bases; nucleotides not matched to a gene: 4. This CDR3 has 14 amino acids. The V gene is TRBV3-1 (or the pseudogene TRBV3-2), the J gene TRBJ1-2; 9 bases align to TRBD1. This sequence was found in a man aged 60 to 69 who had recovered from COVID-19. Sequenced material: peripheral blood. As DNA, the CDR3 is TGTGCCAGCAGCCAAGGGGACAGGGCGGGTGGCTACACCTTC. The encoded protein is CASSQGDRAGGYTF.